The source of this T cell receptor (beta chain) is a study of blood T cell repertoires in COVID-19. Across the whole study: The origin of the acute and convalescent COVID-19 samples was the United States, Italy and Spain. T cells, B-cell-depleted T cells, or PBMCs supplied cDNA or gDNA.

Followed over time, Seattle patients had been enrolled while infection was active. In the authors' workflow: Scientists estimated how many nucleated cells there were by amplifying reference gene primers. Produced via immunoSEQ multiplex PCR; TCRdb's table is partial and in-frame only. That table supplies the V and J calls and clone size; D and trimming were determined from the DNA. The repertoire includes tens of thousands of clones, over 80% of them detected once, and approximately 10% sits in the top ten. The table lists this clone with a few counts. Specimen: peripheral blood. The receptor's source is a man aged 25-45 years with COVID-19, enrolled during active disease.

CDR3 amino acids: CASSQDSLYTTGANVLTF. In DNA, the CDR3 is TGCGCCAGCAGCCAAGATTCGTTGTACACCACTGGGGCCAACGTCCTGACTTTC. The rearrangement links TRBV4-3 to TRBJ2-6; D remains ambiguous. The ends were cut back, 0 bases at V and 2 bases at J, with 14 bases in the middle. CDR3 length: 18 amino acids. Germline CDR1 and CDR2: LGHNA and YSLEER.